Presented here are 25 T cell receptor beta chains from one specimen sequenced in a study of cytomegalovirus exposure and HLA in healthy donors. PCR amplification relied on 60 Vbeta primers (plus 13 Jbeta primers). Sequencing was performed with immunoSEQ multiplex PCR; in TCRdb, only in-frame clones are kept and a portion is missing. The sample holds about 100,000 clones, roughly 72% seen once. The sequenced sample was PBMCs. The origin of the receptors is a man aged 25-40 years in good health and CMV-seronegative.

The rearrangement uses TRBV5-1 and TRBJ2-5, with D uncertain. V was trimmed by 5 bases and J by 5 bases, leaving 7 bases between them. CDR3 length equals 11 residues. The germline gives CDR1 SGHRS, CDR2 YFSETQ. As DNA, the CDR3 is TGCGCCAGCAGTGACGGGGAGACCCAGTACTTC. Protein: CASSDGETQYF.

This chain links TRBV7-8 with TRBJ2-2; 9 bases are shared with TRBD2. The J segment lost 5 bases and the V segment lost 7 bases, leaving 5 bases of the junction unmatched. Germline V gives CDR1 SGHVS, CDR2 FQNEAQ. CDR3 length equals 14 residues. The CDR3 DNA reads as TGTGCCAGCATCGTCCTAGCGGGGACCGGGGAGCTGTTTTTT. Protein sequence: CASIVLAGTGELFF.

V and J are TRBV19 and TRBJ1-1, with 12 bases matching TRBD1. Per the germline V gene, CDR1 is LNHDA and CDR2 is SQIVND (reference sequence). V gave up 3 bases and J gave up 6 bases; unmatched junction bases: 8. CDR3 length equals 16 residues. The CDR3 sequence: CASSIMGQGAQAEAFF. The CDR3 nucleotides read TGTGCCAGTAGTATCATGGGACAGGGGGCGCAAGCTGAAGCTTTCTTT.

The genes are TRBV2 and TRBJ2-3, with 8 bases lining up with TRBD2. The trim removed 3 bases at V and 1 base at J, leaving 3 bases unmatched. From germline, CDR1 is SNHLY and CDR2 FYNNEI. The CDR3 spans 15 residues. The CDR3 spells CASSDGAGGTDTQYF. The CDR3 bases are TGTGCCAGCAGTGATGGAGCGGGGGGCACAGATACGCAGTATTTT. Based on the CDR3 plus reference TRBV2 and TRBJ2-3, the full variable domain is EPEVTQTPSHQVTQMGQEVILRCVPISNHLYFYWYRQILGQKVEFLVSFYNNEISEKSEIFDDQFSVERPDGSNFTLKIRSTKLEDSAMYFCASSDGAGGTDTQYFGPGTRLTVL.

The chain links TRBV2 to TRBJ1-1, with TRBD1 matching over 9 bases. The CDR3 contains 16 residues. Losses at the gene ends were 5 bases for V and 0 bases for J; bases not matched to a gene: 7. Germline V gene lookup returns CDR1 SNHLY and CDR2 FYNNEI. CDR3 amino acids: CASSQGTGFVNTEAFF. The CDR3, as DNA: TGTGCCAGCAGTCAAGGGACAGGGTTTGTGAACACTGAAGCTTTCTTT.

This chain uses TRBV2 with TRBJ2-7; 8 positions match TRBD2. The CDR3 sequence is 15 residues long. CDR1 is SNHLY and CDR2 is FYNNEI in the germline V gene. V was pared by 3 bases and J by 1 base, with 5 bases of the junction left unmatched. DNA for the CDR3: TGTGCCAGCAGTGAGTGGGGACTAGATTCCTACGAGCAGTACTTC. It specifies CASSEWGLDSYEQYF.

This chain links TRBV7-9 with TRBJ2-1; 11 nucleotides line up with TRBD2. V shed 3 bases, J shed 10 bases, and the junction held 2 bases outside the gene matches. The CDR3 consists of 13 residues. Germline V lookup: CDR1 SEHNR, CDR2 FQNEAQ (reference sequence). This CDR3 is CASSFPSGREQFF. The CDR3 DNA reads TGTGCCAGCAGCTTCCCTAGCGGGAGGGAGCAGTTCTTC.

The rearrangement links TRBV7-2 to TRBJ1-5, with 8 bases aligning to TRBD1. The CDR3 totals 16 residues. CDR1 and CDR2 (germline): SGHTA, FQGNSA. Trimming at V came to 0 bases and at J to 4 bases, leaving 5 bases not matched to a gene. CDR3 in amino acids: CASSLADRGPNQPQHF. CDR3 nucleotide sequence: TGTGCCAGCAGCTTAGCAGACAGGGGACCAAATCAGCCCCAGCATTTT.

This chain connects TRBV6-6 to TRBJ1-1; weak D call: TRBD1 (5 bases). CDR3 length: 13 amino acids. Trimming cost V 6 bases and J 2 bases, with 10 bases left between them. From germline, CDR1 is MNHNY and CDR2 SVGAGI (reference sequence). CDR3 loop: CASRTTANTEAFF. CDR3 nucleotides: TGTGCCAGCAGGACGACAGCCAACACTGAAGCTTTCTTT.

This rearrangement joins TRBV7-6 to TRBJ1-1; D gene uncertain. Germline V gene lookup returns CDR1 SGHVS and CDR2 FNYEAQ. This CDR3 is 14 amino acids long. Between the trimmed V and J ends, which lost 1 base and 7 bases, there was a span of 13 bases. The chain's CDR3 is CASSLGAPANEAFF. The CDR3 bases are TGTGCCAGCAGCTTAGGGGCCCCGGCAAATGAAGCTTTCTTT.

The chain joins TRBV5-1 to TRBJ2-7, with TRBD1 matching 8 bases. Germline-derived CDR1 and CDR2 are SGHRS and YFSETQ. The trim removed 4 bases at V and 2 bases at J, leaving 8 bases unmatched. This CDR3 region has 15 residues. CDR3 region: CASSPTGGYTYEQYF. CDR3 in DNA: TGCGCCAGCAGCCCCACAGGGGGGTATACCTACGAGCAGTACTTC. The variable domain in full, completed from reference TRBV5-1 and TRBJ2-7, reads KAGVTQTPRYLIKTRGQQVTLSCSPISGHRSVSWYQQTPGQGLQFLFEYFSETQRNKGNFPGRFSGRQFSNSRSEMNVSTLELGDSALYLCASSPTGGYTYEQYFGPGTRLTVT.

This clone was detected only once. The chain couples TRBV5-1 to TRBJ1-2, with no clear D. Trimming stripped 3 bases from V and 2 bases from J, with 11 bases between. Germline CDR1 is SGHRS and CDR2 is YFSETQ. The CDR3 loop spans 14 amino acids. The CDR3: CASSSDIRNYGYTF. The CDR3 nucleotides read TGCGCCAGCAGCTCCGACATACGGAACTATGGCTACACCTTC.

The V gene is TRBV19, the J gene TRBJ1-3; TRBD1 aligns across 7 bases. After removal of 3 bases from V and 0 bases from J, the junction contained 2 bases not matched to a gene. Germline CDR1 LNHDA, CDR2 SQIVND (reference sequence). There are 15 residues in the CDR3. The CDR3 coding sequence is TGTGCCAGTAGTATCGACAGGGCCTCTGGAAACACCATATATTTT. It encodes CASSIDRASGNTIYF.

The chain carries TRBV7-8 and TRBJ2-6; TRBD2 is a possible D gene (6 bases). Germline loops: CDR1 SGHVS, CDR2 FQNEAQ. The CDR3 length is 16 residues. V was pared by 5 bases and J by 2 bases, with 13 bases between. CDR3 nucleotide sequence: TGTGCCAGCAGCCGCGGGGATGGCGCTGGGGCCAACGTCCTGACTTTC. Protein sequence: CASSRGDGAGANVLTF.

In this sample, this clone turned up a few times. The chain couples TRBV5-1 to TRBJ2-5, with D possibly being TRBD1 (5 bases). The tail of the sequence fits TRBJ2-7 better, so the J call may be wrong. This CDR3 contains 15 residues. Germline CDR1 and CDR2: SGHRS and YFSETQ. CDR3 in amino acids: CASSPAVNGADEQYF. The DNA for the CDR3 is TGCGCCAGCAGCCCGGCGGTAAATGGGGCCGACGAGCAGTACTTC.

CDR3 sequence reads: CASTRQGSGANVLTF. CDR3 sequence (DNA): TGTGCCAGCACTCGACAGGGATCTGGGGCCAACGTCCTGACTTTC. This sequence joins TRBV2 and TRBJ2-6; TRBD1 agrees at 7 bases. The CDR3 is 15 residues long. The V gene end was trimmed by 7 bases and the J gene end by 1 base; junction bases not matched to a gene: 4. Germline CDR1 and CDR2: SNHLY and FYNNEI.

V gene TRBV7-9 combines with J gene TRBJ2-7, with a tentative D call TRBD1 (7 bases). Germline V CDR1 and CDR2: SEHNR, FQNEAQ (reference sequence). V lost 2 bases, J lost 3 bases, and 17 bases lay in between. This CDR3 is 16 amino acids long. In DNA form, the CDR3 reads TGTGCCAGCAGCTTAAGGTCGCGCGGGACAGACTACGAGCAGTACTTC. As protein: CASSLRSRGTDYEQYF.

This clone came up a few times. The chain couples TRBV10-3 to TRBJ2-5; D perhaps matches TRBD1 (6 bases). In germline, CDR1 is ENHRY, CDR2 SYGVKD. The CDR3 has 12 amino acids. Trimming stripped 6 bases from V and 3 bases from J, with 8 bases between. This CDR3 is CAIRAGEETQYF. CDR3 bases: TGTGCCATCAGAGCAGGGGAAGAGACCCAGTACTTC.

The table lists this clone with a count of one. The chain is built from TRBV11-2 and TRBJ2-7; tentative D call: TRBD2 (6 bases). This CDR3 is built from 13 residues. Trimming stripped 1 base from V and 6 bases from J, with 10 bases between. The V gene's germline CDR1 is SGHAT and CDR2 FQNNGV. CDR3 nucleotides: TGTGCCAGCAGCTTAGGTCCCGGGAGCGAGCAGTACTTC. This gives the protein CASSLGPGSEQYF.

The V call is TRBV25-1, the J call TRBJ1-2; 9 bases are a match to TRBD1. The trim removed 5 bases at V and 6 bases at J, leaving 7 bases unmatched. Germline CDR1 is MGHDK and CDR2 is SYGVNS. This CDR3 has 14 amino acids. CDR3 residues: CASSHGTGFDGYTF. The CDR3 nucleotides are TGTGCCAGCAGTCACGGGACAGGGTTTGATGGCTACACCTTC.

V usage is TRBV28 and J usage is TRBJ2-5, with 15 bases identical to TRBD2. The CDR3 contains 17 residues. Germline CDR1 is MDHEN and CDR2 is SYDVKM. The J segment lost 3 bases and the V segment lost 5 bases, leaving 7 bases of the junction unmatched. The CDR3 nucleotides read TGTGCCAGCAGTCCGGGACTAGCGGGGGGCCGGAAAGAGACCCAGTACTTC. Protein sequence: CASSPGLAGGRKETQYF. The whole variable domain, remainder taken from reference TRBV28 and TRBJ2-5, is DVKVTQSSRYLVKRTGEKVFLECVQDMDHENMFWYRQDPGLGLRLIYFSYDVKMKEKGDIPEGYSVSREKKERFSLILESASTNQTSMYLCASSPGLAGGRKETQYFGPGTRLLVL.

The V gene is TRBV2, the J gene TRBJ2-3; tentative D call: TRBD2 (7 bases). This CDR3 contains 14 residues. Trimming left V 7 bases short and J 5 bases short, with 16 bases between. CDR1 and CDR2 (germline): SNHLY, FYNNEI. CDR3 bases: TGTGCCAGCAATGGGGGGGGCATTGGAGATACGCAGTATTTT. Its translation: CASNGGGIGDTQYF.

The sample holds one count of this clone. The V and J genes are TRBV6-5 and TRBJ2-7; 9 positions agree with TRBD1. The trim removed 2 bases at V and 4 bases at J, leaving 6 bases unmatched. The CDR3 runs 15 residues. CDR1 and CDR2 (germline): MNHEY, SVGAGI. CDR3 nucleotides: TGTGCCAGCAGTTACGGATGGACAGGGGAGTACGAGCAGTACTTC. It is translated as CASSYGWTGEYEQYF.

The genes are TRBV11-2 and TRBJ2-6; tentative D call: TRBD1 (5 bases). The germline gives CDR1 SGHAT, CDR2 FQNNGV. The CDR3 runs to 14 residues. Trimming pared 8 bases from V and 0 bases from J, leaving 8 bases between. CDR3: CASGAFSGANVLTF. Written as DNA, the CDR3 is TGTGCCAGCGGGGCTTTCTCTGGGGCCAACGTCCTGACTTTC. Drawing the rest from reference TRBV11-2 and TRBJ2-6, the complete variable domain is EAGVAQSPRYKIIEKRQSVAFWCNPISGHATLYWYQQILGQGPKLLIQFQNNGVVDDSQLPKDRFSAERLKGVDSTLKIQPAKLEDSAVYLCASGAFSGANVLTFGAGSRLTVL.

V usage is TRBV9 and J usage is TRBJ2-7; no clear D gene. This CDR3 has 17 residues. Germline CDR1 and CDR2: SGDLS and YYNGEE. The V and J ends lost 0 bases and 0 bases respectively, with 16 bases between them. The CDR3 sequence is CASSVAGDGRSSYEQYF. CDR3 sequence (DNA): TGTGCCAGCAGCGTAGCCGGTGACGGAAGGAGCTCCTACGAGCAGTACTTC.